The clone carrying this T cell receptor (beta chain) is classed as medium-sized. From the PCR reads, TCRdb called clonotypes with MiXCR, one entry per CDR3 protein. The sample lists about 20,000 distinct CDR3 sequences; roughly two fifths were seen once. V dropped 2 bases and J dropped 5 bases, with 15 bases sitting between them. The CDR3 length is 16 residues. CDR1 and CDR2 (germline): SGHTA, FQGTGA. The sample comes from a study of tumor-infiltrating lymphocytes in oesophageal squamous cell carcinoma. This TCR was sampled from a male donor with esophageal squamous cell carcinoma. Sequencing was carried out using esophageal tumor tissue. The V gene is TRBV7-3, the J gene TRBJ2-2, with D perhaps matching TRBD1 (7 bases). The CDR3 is CASSLGGAGGTGELFF. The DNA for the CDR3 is TGTGCCAGCAGCTTAGGAGGGGCAGGGGGGACCGGGGAGCTGTTTTTT.